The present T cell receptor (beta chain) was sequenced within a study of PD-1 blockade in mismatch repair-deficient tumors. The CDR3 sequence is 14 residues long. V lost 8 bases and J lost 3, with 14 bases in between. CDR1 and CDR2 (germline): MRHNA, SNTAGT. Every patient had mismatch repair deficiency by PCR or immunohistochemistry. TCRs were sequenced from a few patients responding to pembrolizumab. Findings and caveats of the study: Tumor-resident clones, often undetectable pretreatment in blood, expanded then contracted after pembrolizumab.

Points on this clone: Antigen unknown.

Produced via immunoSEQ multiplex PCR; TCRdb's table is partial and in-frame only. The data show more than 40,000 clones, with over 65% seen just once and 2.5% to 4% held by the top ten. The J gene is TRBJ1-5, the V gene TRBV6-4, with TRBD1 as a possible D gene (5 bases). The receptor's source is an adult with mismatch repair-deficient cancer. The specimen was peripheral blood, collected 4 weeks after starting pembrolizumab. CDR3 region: CASGPRAPNQPQHF. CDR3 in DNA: TGTGCCAGCGGTCCCAGGGCTCCCAATCAGCCCCAGCATTTT.